The 8 T cell receptor beta chains below all came from one sample that was sequenced in a study of blood T cells in healthy people across ages. A second PCR of about 6 to 11 cycles used a sample-barcoded 5' primer and a J-beta primer mix. TCRdb re-analysed the 5' RACE reads in MiXCR, keeping a single row per CDR3 protein. The sample consists of hundreds of thousands of distinct CDR3 sequences, under 55% of them appearing once. The sequenced sample consisted of blood. The receptor source for this set is a man in his sixties in good health.

A few counts support this clonotype. The rearrangement joins TRBV7-9 to TRBJ2-7; 9 bases are shared with TRBD1. Unmatched junction bases numbered 10, after V lost 4 bases and J lost 6 bases. The CDR3 consists of 15 residues. Looked up from germline, CDR1 is SEHNR and CDR2 is FQNEAQ (reference sequence). The CDR3 spells CASSSTGTGFTEQYF. The CDR3 DNA reads as TGTGCCAGCAGCTCTACCGGGACAGGGTTTACCGAGCAGTACTTC.

The table lists this clonotype with a few counts. J is TRBJ1-2 and V is TRBV7-9; D not resolved. This CDR3 region has 14 residues. V gave up 3 bases and J gave up 4 bases, with 12 bases separating them. Germline CDR1 reads SEHNR; CDR2 reads FQNEAQ (reference sequence). CDR3 residues: CASSLSSHTYGYTF. CDR3 sequence (DNA): TGTGCCAGCAGCTTGAGCAGCCACACCTATGGCTACACCTTC.

This clonotype appeared a few times. The gene calls are TRBV6-2 or TRBV6-3 and TRBJ2-3, with TRBD2 identical over 8 bases. The CDR3 spans 15 residues. Losses at the gene ends were 6 bases for V and 6 bases for J; bases not matched to a gene: 11. Germline lookup yields CDR1 MNHEY and CDR2 SVGEGT. The chain's CDR3 is CASSQHRGGVDTQYF. The DNA of the CDR3 is TGTGCCAGCAGCCAACACCGGGGGGGCGTGGATACGCAGTATTTT.

V and J are TRBV4-3 and TRBJ2-1; 9 bases agree with TRBD2. V was pared by 4 bases and J by 6 bases, with 7 bases of the junction left unmatched. Germline V gives CDR1 LGHNA, CDR2 YSLEER. The CDR3 runs to 15 residues. The CDR3 protein is CASSRFLAGSNEQFF. As DNA, the CDR3 is TGCGCCAGCAGCCGATTTCTAGCGGGGAGCAATGAGCAGTTCTTC.

J is TRBJ1-2 and V is TRBV7-9; D is unresolved. The germline CDR1 and CDR2 sequences are SEHNR and FQNEAQ (reference sequence). The CDR3 extends over 15 amino acids. V shed 1 base and J shed 0 bases, with 9 bases lying between them. CDR3 amino acids: CASSLGALTNYGYTF. CDR3 nucleotide sequence: TGTGCCAGCAGCTTAGGGGCCCTTACTAACTATGGCTACACCTTC.

The chain carries TRBV20-1 and TRBJ2-5; D might be TRBD1 (5 bases). CDR3 length: 17 residues. Per germline, CDR1 DFQATT and CDR2 SNEGSKA (reference sequence). V was pared by 0 bases and J by 4 bases, with 21 bases between. CDR3 nucleotide sequence: TGCAGTGCTAGAGAACGAAAAGGGGTCCTATCCCCAGAGACCCAGTACTTC. As protein: CSARERKGVLSPETQYF.

The J gene is TRBJ2-4, the V gene TRBV9, with 9 positions matching TRBD1. V lost 0 bases and J lost 4; bases outside the gene matches: 2. Germline V CDR1 and CDR2: SGDLS, YYNGEE. This CDR3 has 15 amino acids. CDR3 sequence (DNA): TGTGCCAGCAGCGTAGATGGGACAGGGAAAAACATTCAGTACTTC. Amino acids: CASSVDGTGKNIQYF. The variable domain in full, completed from reference TRBV9 and TRBJ2-4, reads DSGVTQTPKHLITATGQRVTLRCSPRSGDLSVYWYQQSLDQGLQFLIQYYNGEERAKGNILERFSAQQFPDLHSELNLSSLELGDSALYFCASSVDGTGKNIQYFGAGTRLSVL.

Turning to this clonotype: This may be a read error, as it is one base from a much larger clone. The chain joins TRBV7-2 to TRBJ2-3, with 10 bases identical to TRBD1. Germline CDR1 reads SGHTA; CDR2 reads FQGNSA. The CDR3 runs to 18 residues. After removal of 1 base from V and 3 bases from J, the junction contained 10 bases not matched to a gene. The CDR3: CASSLVGTGVVGTDTQYF. The CDR3, as DNA: TGTGCCAGCAGCTTAGTCGGGACAGGGGTAGTTGGGACAGATACGCAGTATTTT.